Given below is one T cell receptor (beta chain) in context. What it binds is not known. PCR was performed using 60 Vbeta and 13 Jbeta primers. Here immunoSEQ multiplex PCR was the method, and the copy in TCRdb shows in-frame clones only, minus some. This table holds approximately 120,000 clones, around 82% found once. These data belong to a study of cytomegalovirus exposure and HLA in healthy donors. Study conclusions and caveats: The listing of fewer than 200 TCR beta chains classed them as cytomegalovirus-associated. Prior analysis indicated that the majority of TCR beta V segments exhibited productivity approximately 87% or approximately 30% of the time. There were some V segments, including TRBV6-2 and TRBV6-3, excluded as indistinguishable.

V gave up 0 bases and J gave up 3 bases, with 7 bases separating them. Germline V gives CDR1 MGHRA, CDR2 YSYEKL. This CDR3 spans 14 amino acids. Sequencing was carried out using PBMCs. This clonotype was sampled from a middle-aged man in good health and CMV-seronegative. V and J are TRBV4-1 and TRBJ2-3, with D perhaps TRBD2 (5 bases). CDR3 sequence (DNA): TGCGCCAGCAGCCAAGACGGGATTACAGATACGCAGTATTTT. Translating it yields CASSQDGITDTQYF.